These 26 T cell receptor beta chains were sequenced from one sample in a study of cytomegalovirus exposure and HLA in healthy donors. The PCR used 60 Vbeta and 13 Jbeta primers. Clones were sequenced by immunoSEQ multiplex PCR, and TCRdb holds only the in-frame ones, with some missing. The sample consists of 95,000 or so clones, about 74% of them appearing once. Sequenced material: PBMCs. The origin of the receptors is a woman in her forties or fifties in good health and CMV-seropositive.

This clone was seen a single time. The V and J genes are TRBV7-9 and TRBJ1-5; 10 bases agree with TRBD1. Germline V CDR1 and CDR2: SEHNR, FQNEAQ (reference sequence). The trim removed 5 bases at V and 5 bases at J, leaving 9 bases unmatched. The CDR3 has 16 amino acids. The CDR3, as DNA: TGTGCCAGCAGCCTCATTCACGGGACAGGGGATCAGCCCCAGCATTTT. This gives the protein CASSLIHGTGDQPQHF.

The chain joins TRBV2 to TRBJ1-5, with D possibly being TRBD1 (5 bases). Trimming shortened V by 6 bases and J by 6 bases, and 12 bases separated the two germline ends. CDR1 is SNHLY and CDR2 is FYNNEI in the germline V gene. The CDR3 has 13 amino acids. CDR3 DNA sequence: TGTGCCAGCAGGGGGGGGTCCGGTCAGCCCCAGCATTTT. Translating gives CASRGGSGQPQHF. The whole variable domain, remainder taken from reference TRBV2 and TRBJ1-5, is EPEVTQTPSHQVTQMGQEVILRCVPISNHLYFYWYRQILGQKVEFLVSFYNNEISEKSEIFDDQFSVERPDGSNFTLKIRSTKLEDSAMYFCASRGGSGQPQHFGDGTRLSIL.

This clone was seen more than once but under ten times. CDR3 amino acids: CSVEDPNRVNTEAFF. For the CDR3, the DNA is TGCAGCGTTGAAGATCCGAACAGGGTGAACACTGAAGCTTTCTTT. The genes are TRBV29-1 and TRBJ1-1; D may be TRBD1 (6 bases). In germline, CDR1 is SQVTM, CDR2 ANQGSEA. CDR3 length equals 15 residues. The V end lost 0 bases, the J end lost 0 bases, and 11 bases lay between the germline ends.

CDR3 nucleotide sequence: TGTGCCAGCAGCGTACAGGTCAGCTCCTACAATGAGCAGTTCTTC. Its translation: CASSVQVSSYNEQFF. V gene TRBV5-6 combines with J gene TRBJ2-1; D may be TRBD1 (5 bases). Between the trimmed V and J ends, which lost 4 bases and 0 bases, there was a span of 11 bases. The CDR3 loop spans 15 amino acids. Germline V gives CDR1 SGHDT, CDR2 YYEEEE.

The CDR3 DNA is TGTGCCAGCAGTTCCCCGGGACAGGGGACCTACAATGAGCAGTTCTTC. It codes for CASSSPGQGTYNEQFF. The chain carries TRBV6-5 and TRBJ2-1; 10 positions match TRBD1. Unmatched junction bases numbered 5, after V lost 4 bases and J lost 2 bases. Germline V CDR1 and CDR2: MNHEY, SVGAGI. This CDR3 is built from 16 residues.

CDR3 sequence (DNA): TGCAGTGCCGGGGGGGGCACCGGGGAGCTGTTTTTT. It yields the protein CSAGGGTGELFF. The chain carries TRBV29-1 and TRBJ2-2; TRBD2 agrees at 8 bases. This CDR3 contains 12 residues. From germline, CDR1 is SQVTM and CDR2 ANQGSEA.

In regard to this clone: A junction end diverges from the germline sequence, so it may reflect a read error. Other nucleotide sequences in the sample specify the same CDR3. The chain has TRBV18 and TRBJ1-5; the match to TRBD1 covers 7 bases. The CDR3 sequence is 14 residues long. In germline, CDR1 is KGHSH, CDR2 LQKENI. CDR3 loop: CASSMRQGDQLQHF. In nucleotides, the CDR3 is TGTGCCAGCTCAATGAGACAGGGAGATCAGCTCCAGCACTTT. The full variable domain, with the rest looked up from reference TRBV18 and TRBJ1-5, is NAGVMQNPRHLVRRRGQEARLRCSPMKGHSHVYWYRQLPEEGLKFMVYLQKENIIDESGMPKERFSAEFPKEGPSILRIQQVVRGDSAAYFCASSMRQGDQLQHFGDGTRLSIL.

This clone was counted once. The chain carries TRBV28 and TRBJ2-5, with a weak D call TRBD1 (6 bases). The J call is doubtful: the DNA matches TRBJ2-7 better. The CDR3 consists of 13 residues. The germline gives CDR1 MDHEN, CDR2 SYDVKM. CDR3 residues: CASSLGGTGEQYF. CDR3 in DNA: TGTGCCAGCAGCCTTGGGGGCACGGGCGAGCAGTACTTC.

This chain connects TRBV7-9 to TRBJ1-1; D gene uncertain. Deletions cut 7 bases from V and 1 base from J, with 22 bases between. In germline, CDR1 is SEHNR, CDR2 FQNEAQ (reference sequence). The CDR3 extends over 17 amino acids. Here the CDR3 reads CASTPITRRPTNTEAFF. The CDR3 region has the DNA TGTGCCAGCACCCCTATCACCCGTCGCCCTACGAACACTGAAGCTTTCTTT.

The chain uses TRBV6-1 and TRBJ1-3; D gene uncertain. Per germline, CDR1 MNHNS and CDR2 SASEGT. Between the trimmed V and J ends, which lost 0 bases and 1 base, there was a span of 10 bases. This CDR3 is 16 amino acids long. CDR3 residues: CASSEAHPGSGNTIYF. The CDR3 coding sequence is TGTGCCAGCAGTGAAGCGCACCCAGGTTCTGGAAACACCATATATTTT.

The chain couples TRBV18 to TRBJ2-7; tentatively, D is TRBD1 (6 bases). In germline, CDR1 is KGHSH, CDR2 LQKENI. Trimming left V 2 bases short and J 7 bases short, with 18 bases between. The CDR3 loop spans 15 amino acids. This CDR3 is CASSPGGRDLGEQYF. The CDR3 DNA follows: TGTGCCAGCTCACCAGGGGGCAGGGATCTGGGGGAGCAGTACTTC.

This chain connects TRBV4-1 to TRBJ1-5; 7 bases line up with TRBD1. The CDR3 has 14 residues. Germline V gives CDR1 MGHRA, CDR2 YSYEKL. V gave up 3 bases and J gave up 6 bases; unmatched junction bases: 5. The chain's CDR3 is CASSHPQGGQPQHF. The CDR3 DNA follows: TGCGCCAGCAGCCACCCCCAGGGGGGTCAGCCCCAGCATTTT.

This chain links TRBV4-1 with TRBJ1-5; maybe TRBD1 (5 bases). The CDR3 loop spans 14 amino acids. Trimming pared 2 bases from V and 5 bases from J, leaving 10 bases between. Germline-derived CDR1 and CDR2 are MGHRA and YSYEKL. The CDR3 protein is CASSQLQDYQPQHF. The CDR3 bases are TGCGCCAGCAGCCAACTACAGGATTATCAGCCCCAGCATTTT.

This chain joins TRBV5-1 and TRBJ2-2; possible D gene TRBD2, 6 bases. Germline V gives CDR1 SGHRS, CDR2 YFSETQ. The length of the CDR3 is 15 residues. The ends were cut back, 2 bases at V and 2 bases at J, with 10 bases in the middle. In DNA form, the CDR3 reads TGCGCCAGCAGCTTTGGTAGCGGTAACACCGGGGAGCTGTTTTTT. Translating it yields CASSFGSGNTGELFF.

Note on this clone: The sample carries other DNA sequences with the same CDR3. The chain recombines TRBV9 with TRBJ2-5; 7 nucleotides line up with TRBD2. Trimming took 5 bases from V and 2 from J; bases not matched to a gene: 12. CDR1 is SGDLS and CDR2 is YYNGEE in the germline V gene. The CDR3 length is 16 residues. The CDR3 protein is CASSPRIAGLQETQYF. For the CDR3, the DNA is TGTGCCAGCAGTCCCCGCATAGCGGGCCTACAAGAGACCCAGTACTTC.

J is TRBJ1-5 and V is TRBV21-1; whether TRBD1, the table's D call, matches the DNA was not checked. TRBV21-1 is an annotated pseudogene. The CDR3 is 16 residues long. CDR3 in amino acids: CASSKLQDRGNQPQHF. CDR3 sequence (DNA): TGTGCCAGCAGCAAACTACAGGATAGGGGCAATCAGCCCCAGCATTTT.

This clone was counted between two and nine times. An end of the junction differs from the germline gene, which may be a read error. CDR3 loop: CSSSTDRIYEKLFF. In DNA form, the CDR3 reads TGTTCCAGCAGCACGGACAGGATTTACGAAAAACTGTTTTTT. The chain combines TRBV7-9 with TRBJ1-4, with 7 bases identical to TRBD1. Germline V gives CDR1 SEHNR, CDR2 FQNEAQ (reference sequence). The CDR3 is 14 residues long. Variable domain in full (rest from reference TRBV7-9 and TRBJ1-4): DTGVSQNPRHKITKRGQNVTFRCDPISEHNRLYWYRQTLGQGPEFLTYFQNEAQLEKSRLLSDRFSAERPKGSFSTLEIQRTEQGDSAMYLCSSSTDRIYEKLFFGSGTQLSVL.

Here the CDR3 reads CASSAVSGNTIYF. CDR3 sequence (DNA): TGTGCCAGCAGCGCGGTCTCTGGAAACACCATATATTTT. The chain employs TRBV28 and TRBJ1-3, with unresolved D. The CDR3 totals 13 residues. CDR1 is MDHEN, CDR2 SYDVKM, per germline. Trimming removed 6 bases from V and 0 bases from J, with 6 bases in between.

The chain carries TRBV6-5 and TRBJ1-1; D perhaps matches TRBD1 (5 bases). This CDR3 has 13 residues. Trimming left V 6 bases short and J 4 bases short, with 12 bases between. Per germline, CDR1 MNHEY and CDR2 SVGAGI. CDR3: CASRAGWATEAFF. In DNA, the CDR3 is TGTGCCAGCAGGGCAGGGTGGGCCACTGAAGCTTTCTTT.

The chain couples TRBV27 to TRBJ1-1, with D tentatively TRBD1 (5 bases). Germline CDR1 MNHEY, CDR2 SMNVEV (reference sequence). Deletions cut 5 bases from V and 3 bases from J, with 19 bases between. The CDR3 loop spans 16 amino acids. CDR3 amino acids: CASSRPGIGAYTEAFF. CDR3 nucleotide sequence: TGTGCCAGCAGTCGCCCGGGTATTGGGGCGTACACTGAAGCTTTCTTT.

V gene TRBV10-3 combines with J gene TRBJ2-2, with 9 bases fitting TRBD2. This CDR3 contains 18 residues. In germline, CDR1 is ENHRY, CDR2 SYGVKD. Losses at the gene ends were 0 bases for V and 5 bases for J; bases not matched to a gene: 10. The CDR3, as DNA: TGTGCCATCAGTGAGTCGGGGCTAGCGGGAAAGGAGACCGGGGAGCTGTTTTTT. Translated, it gives CAISESGLAGKETGELFF.

The chain has TRBV9 and TRBJ2-1, with TRBD2 matching 9 bases. Losses at the gene ends were 3 bases for V and 4 bases for J; bases not matched to a gene: 5. There are 15 residues in the CDR3. Germline assignment: CDR1 SGDLS and CDR2 YYNGEE. This CDR3 is CASSDLAGSYNEQFF. As DNA, the CDR3 is TGTGCCAGCAGCGATCTAGCGGGATCTTACAATGAGCAGTTCTTC.

This chain connects TRBV14 to TRBJ2-7; tentatively, D is TRBD2 (5 bases). Trimming stripped 4 bases from V and 2 bases from J, with 21 bases between. The CDR3 runs to 17 residues. The germline gives CDR1 SGHDN, CDR2 FVKESK. The CDR3 spells CASSLLSSSRRPYEQYF. As DNA, the CDR3 is TGTGCCAGCAGCCTCCTGAGTTCTAGCCGCCGCCCCTACGAGCAGTACTTC.

The rearrangement joins TRBV1 to TRBJ2-7; the table assigns TRBD1, which was not confirmed against the DNA. TRBV1 is an annotated pseudogene. This CDR3 comprises 17 residues. In DNA, the CDR3 is TGCACCAGCACCCACCTCGGCAGGGGGCTATACCGCTACGAGCAGTACTTC. It is translated as CTSTHLGRGLYRYEQYF.

In this sample, this clone turned up a few times. The V call is TRBV5-1, the J call TRBJ1-4, with D unresolved. The ends were cut back, 6 bases at V and 2 bases at J, with 8 bases in the middle. CDR3 size: 13 residues. Germline V gene lookup returns CDR1 SGHRS and CDR2 YFSETQ. CDR3: CASKLGTNEKLFF. CDR3 DNA sequence: TGCGCCAGCAAACTAGGGACTAATGAAAAACTGTTTTTT.

The gene calls are TRBV6-1 and TRBJ1-2; TRBD1 matches at 9 bases. V lost 4 bases and J lost 7; bases outside the gene matches: 4. The CDR3 loop spans 13 amino acids. The germline V gene has CDR1 MNHNS and CDR2 SASEGT. CDR3 loop: CASSGQGEAGYTF. CDR3 in DNA: TGTGCCAGCAGTGGACAGGGGGAGGCTGGCTACACCTTC.